This record looks at one TCR beta chain sequence and its context. This entry comes from a study of shared clonotypes between healthy human individuals. At the level of the study: A few men and a couple of women, aged 18 to 49, were donors.

The CDR3 runs 15 residues. The germline gives CDR1 SGHRS, CDR2 YFSETQ. V dropped 1 base and J dropped 4 bases, with 13 bases sitting between them. Libraries were prepared by immunoSEQ multiplex PCR; TCRdb keeps only in-frame clonotypes and omits some of them. Among roughly 2.1 million clones listed, about 92% were seen once. CD45RO-negative, CCR7-selected cells formed the naive CD8 fraction, which excluded terminally differentiated effector memory CD45RA+ cells. This clonotype was obtained from a man younger than 35 in good health. Some clones in this sample may be carry-over from other donors' samples. Sequences were obtained from naive CD8+ T cells from PBMCs. The chain uses TRBV5-1 and TRBJ2-3; D is perhaps TRBD1 (5 bases). The CDR3 reads CASSLREQVADTQYF. The CDR3 DNA reads TGCGCCAGCAGCTTGCGCGAACAGGTAGCAGATACGCAGTATTTT.